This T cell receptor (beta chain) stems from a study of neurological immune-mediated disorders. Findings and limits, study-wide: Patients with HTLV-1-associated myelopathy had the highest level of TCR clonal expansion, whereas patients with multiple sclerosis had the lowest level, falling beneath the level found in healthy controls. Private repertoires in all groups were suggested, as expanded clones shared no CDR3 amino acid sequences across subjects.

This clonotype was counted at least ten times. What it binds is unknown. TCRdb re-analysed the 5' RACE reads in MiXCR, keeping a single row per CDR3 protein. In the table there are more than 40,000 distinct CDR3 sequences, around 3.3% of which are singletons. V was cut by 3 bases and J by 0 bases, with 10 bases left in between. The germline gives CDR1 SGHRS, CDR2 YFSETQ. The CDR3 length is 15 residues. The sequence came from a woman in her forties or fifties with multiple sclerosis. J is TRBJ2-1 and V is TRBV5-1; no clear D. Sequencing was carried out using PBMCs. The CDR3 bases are TGCGCCAGCAGCTCGGACCTTAGCTCCTACAATGAGCAGTTCTTC. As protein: CASSSDLSSYNEQFF.